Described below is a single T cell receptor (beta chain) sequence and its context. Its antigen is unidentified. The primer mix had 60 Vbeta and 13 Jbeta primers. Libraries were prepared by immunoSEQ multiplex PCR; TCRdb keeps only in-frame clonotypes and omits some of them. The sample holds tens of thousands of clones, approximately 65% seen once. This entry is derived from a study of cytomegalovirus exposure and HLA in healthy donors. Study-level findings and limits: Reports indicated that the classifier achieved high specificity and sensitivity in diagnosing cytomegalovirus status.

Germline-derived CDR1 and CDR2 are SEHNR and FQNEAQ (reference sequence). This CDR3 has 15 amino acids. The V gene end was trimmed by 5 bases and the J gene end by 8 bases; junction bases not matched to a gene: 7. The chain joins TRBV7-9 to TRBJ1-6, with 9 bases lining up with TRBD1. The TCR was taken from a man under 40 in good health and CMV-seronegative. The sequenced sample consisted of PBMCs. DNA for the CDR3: TGTGCCAGCAGCCTACCGACAGGGGGAGATTCACCCCTCCACTTT. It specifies CASSLPTGGDSPLHF.